This is a list of T cell receptor beta chains from one sample in a study of cytomegalovirus exposure and HLA in healthy donors. Profiled with immunoSEQ multiplex PCR; TCRdb holds only in-frame clones, not every one. In the table there are about 160,000 clones, about four fifths of which are singletons. Source material: PBMCs. These receptors all stem from a man aged 50 to 59 in good health and CMV-seropositive. CDR3s include the opening cysteine and the closing phenylalanine or tryptophan. The order of the fields is CDR3 protein, CDR3 DNA, J gene, V gene, clone size, D gene. A D gene is named only where the DNA matches it firmly. Size is omitted from some rows. Given values are once, few, many or a class for expanded clones.

CDR3: CASSLWTSGRSGRAYEQYF; DNA: TGTGCCAGCAGTTTATGGACTAGCGGGAGGAGTGGCAGGGCCTACGAGCAGTACTTC; J: TRBJ2-7; V: TRBV28; size: once; D: TRBD2
CDR3: CASSIVADTQYF; DNA: TGTGCCAGCAGCATTGTAGCAGATACGCAGTATTTT; J: TRBJ2-3; V: TRBV7-2; size: -; D: -
CDR3: CASSVASGGHNEQFF; DNA: TGTGCCAGCAGCGTCGCTAGCGGGGGGCACAATGAGCAGTTCTTC; J: TRBJ2-1; V: TRBV9; size: -; D: TRBD2
CDR3: CAWTRRGQGANGELFF; DNA: TGTGCCTGGACCAGACGGGGACAGGGGGCAAACGGGGAGCTGTTTTTT; J: TRBJ2-2; V: TRBV30; size: -; D: TRBD1
CDR3: CASSRPAEGEYF; DNA: TGTGCCAGCAGTCGACCTGCAGAGGGGGAATACTTC; J: TRBJ2-7; V: TRBV2; size: once; D: -
CDR3: CASRNPVAGKGSFYGYTF; DNA: TGTGCCAGTAGGAACCCTGTGGCAGGGAAAGGATCATTCTATGGCTACACCTTC; J: TRBJ1-2; V: TRBV19; size: -; D: -
CDR3: CAISESETGVRTF; DNA: TGTGCCATCAGTGAGTCGGAGACAGGGGTTCGGACCTTC; J: TRBJ1-2; V: TRBV10-3; size: once; D: TRBD1
CDR3: CASSLGGSKNIQYF; DNA: TGTGCCAGCAGCTTAGGCGGGAGTAAAAACATTCAGTACTTC; J: TRBJ2-4; V: TRBV7-3; size: -; D: TRBD2
CDR3: CASSLAPRGSGELFF; DNA: TGTGCCAGCAGTTTGGCTCCAAGAGGGAGCGGGGAGCTGTTTTTT; J: TRBJ2-2; V: TRBV27; size: -; D: -
CDR3: CASSLGLAAAYEQYF; DNA: TGTGCCAGCAGCTTAGGACTAGCGGCCGCCTACGAGCAGTACTTC; J: TRBJ2-7; V: TRBV11-2; size: -; D: TRBD2
CDR3: CASTLEGGNQPQHF; DNA: TGTGCCAGCACCCTTGAGGGGGGCAATCAGCCCCAGCATTTT; J: TRBJ1-5; V: TRBV2; size: -; D: -
CDR3: CASSDDYEDEQFF; DNA: TGTGCCAGTAGTGATGATTATGAGGATGAGCAGTTCTTC; J: TRBJ2-1; V: TRBV19; size: -; D: -
CDR3: CASSVTRQGSGYTF; DNA: TGTGCCAGCAGTGTAACCCGACAGGGCTCGGGCTACACCTTC; J: TRBJ1-2; V: TRBV28; size: -; D: TRBD1
CDR3: CASISGNQGGYTF; DNA: TGTGCCAGCATTTCAGGGAATCAAGGTGGCTACACCTTC; J: TRBJ1-2; V: TRBV6-5; size: -; D: -
CDR3: CASSTTDGYTF; DNA: TGTGCCAGCAGCACTACAGATGGCTACACCTTC; J: TRBJ1-2; V: TRBV21-1; size: -; D: -
CDR3: CASSKLAGGYNEQFF; DNA: TGTGCCAGCAGCAAACTAGCGGGGGGATACAATGAGCAGTTCTTC; J: TRBJ2-1; V: TRBV6-6; size: -; D: TRBD2
CDR3: CASSTGTSGRNEQFF; DNA: TGTGCCAGCAGCACTGGGACTAGCGGGAGGAATGAGCAGTTCTTC; J: TRBJ2-1; V: TRBV9; size: -; D: TRBD2
CDR3: CACTGGIMNTEAFF; DNA: TGTGCCTGTACAGGGGGGATAATGAACACTGAAGCTTTCTTT; J: TRBJ1-1; V: TRBV30; size: -; D: TRBD1
CDR3: CASSLEGTARPEAFF; DNA: TGTGCCAGCAGCTTGGAGGGGACAGCCCGCCCTGAAGCTTTCTTT; J: TRBJ1-1; V: TRBV5-4; size: once; D: TRBD1
CDR3: CASSTEAGAPYNEQFF; DNA: TGTGCCAGCAGCACAGAAGCGGGAGCTCCCTACAATGAGCAGTTCTTC; J: TRBJ2-1; V: TRBV7-2; size: -; D: TRBD2
CDR3: CASRTTAGGVDTQYF; DNA: TGTGCCAGCAGAACGACTGCGGGAGGGGTAGATACGCAGTATTTT; J: TRBJ2-3; V: TRBV6-1; size: -; D: TRBD2
CDR3: CAVSSYNEQFF; DNA: TGTGCCGTCAGCTCCTACAATGAGCAGTTCTTC; J: TRBJ2-1; V: TRBV7-9; size: -; D: -
CDR3: CASSRGSLADTQYF; DNA: TGTGCCAGCAGTCGCGGGAGCTTGGCAGATACGCAGTATTTT; J: TRBJ2-3; V: TRBV28; size: -; D: TRBD2
CDR3: CASSSDGGEQYF; DNA: TGTGCCAGCAGCTCCGACGGGGGGGAGCAGTACTTC; J: TRBJ2-7; V: TRBV7-9; size: -; D: TRBD2
CDR3: CASSFSGTSGSWYEQYF; DNA: TGTGCCAGCAGTTTTTCCGGGACTAGCGGGAGTTGGTACGAGCAGTACTTC; J: TRBJ2-7; V: TRBV28; size: few; D: TRBD2
CDR3: CASSQDRDFNSPLHF; DNA: TGCGCCAGCAGCCAAGATCGGGATTTTAATTCACCCCTCCACTTT; J: TRBJ1-6; V: TRBV4-3; size: once; D: -
CDR3: CASSYSKPGPGYTF; DNA: TGTGCCAGCAGTTACTCGAAGCCAGGGCCGGGCTACACCTTC; J: TRBJ1-2; V: TRBV6-5; size: -; D: -
CDR3: CASSGIGQTNTEAFF; DNA: TGTGCCAGCAGCGGTATTGGGCAGACGAACACTGAAGCTTTCTTT; J: TRBJ1-1; V: TRBV5-4; size: few; D: -
CDR3: CASSYWDSGYGYTF; DNA: TGTGCCAGCAGTTATTGGGACAGTGGGTATGGCTACACCTTC; J: TRBJ1-2; V: TRBV6-5; size: -; D: TRBD1
CDR3: CASSPVASGANVLTF; DNA: TGCGCCAGCAGCCCCGTGGCCTCTGGGGCCAACGTCCTGACTTTC; J: TRBJ2-6; V: TRBV5-1; size: -; D: -
CDR3: CASRGTGIGRTEAFF; DNA: TGTGCCAGCAGGGGGACAGGGATTGGCCGGACTGAAGCTTTCTTT; J: TRBJ1-1; V: TRBV2; size: -; D: TRBD1
CDR3: CASSPIQGFGNEQFF; DNA: TGTGCCAGCTCACCAATACAGGGGTTCGGCAATGAGCAGTTCTTC; J: TRBJ2-1; V: TRBV18; size: -; D: TRBD1
CDR3: CSAVPRETQYF; DNA: TGCAGTGCCGTACCCAGAGAGACCCAGTACTTC; J: TRBJ2-5; V: TRBV20-1; size: -; D: -
CDR3: CASSERGTNEKLFF; DNA: TGTGCCAGCAGCGAAAGGGGAACTAATGAAAAACTGTTTTTT; J: TRBJ1-4; V: TRBV9; size: -; D: -
CDR3: CASSYGGEAYGYTF; DNA: TGTGCCAGCAGTTACGGAGGGGAGGCCTATGGCTACACCTTC; J: TRBJ1-2; V: TRBV25-1; size: once; D: -
CDR3: CASSSPGTGVEDTEAFF; DNA: TGTGCCAGCAGTTCACCCGGGACAGGGGTCGAGGACACTGAAGCTTTCTTT; J: TRBJ1-1; V: TRBV28; size: -; D: TRBD1
CDR3: CASSLLRGRPNNEQFF; DNA: TGTGCCAGCAGTTTACTCAGAGGGAGACCCAACAATGAGCAGTTCTTC; J: TRBJ2-1; V: TRBV6-5; size: -; D: -
CDR3: CSVVRNTGELFF; DNA: TGCAGCGTTGTGAGGAACACCGGGGAGCTGTTTTTT; J: TRBJ2-2; V: TRBV29-1; size: -; D: -
CDR3: CASSLNRDTYGYTF; DNA: TGTGCCAGCAGCTTGAACCGGGACACTTATGGCTACACCTTC; J: TRBJ1-2; V: TRBV7-2; size: -; D: -
CDR3: CASSYGDRGGDEQYF; DNA: TGTGCCAGCAGTTACGGAGACAGGGGGGGGGACGAGCAGTACTTC; J: TRBJ2-7; V: TRBV6-5; size: -; D: TRBD1
CDR3: CASSFGGPLETQYF; DNA: TGCGCCAGCAGCTTCGGGGGACCTTTGGAGACCCAGTACTTC; J: TRBJ2-5; V: TRBV5-1; size: -; D: -
CDR3: CASSQTRGRGNSPLHF; DNA: TGCGCCAGCAGCCAAACCAGGGGGAGAGGTAATTCACCCCTCCACTTT; J: TRBJ1-6; V: TRBV4-3; size: -; D: TRBD1
CDR3: CASSPWDGSSYEQYF; DNA: TGTGCCAGCAGCCCGTGGGACGGGAGCTCCTACGAGCAGTACTTC; J: TRBJ2-7; V: TRBV14; size: -; D: -
CDR3: CASSQGGGQGNTGELFF; DNA: TGCGCCAGCAGCCAAGGCGGGGGACAGGGCAACACCGGGGAGCTGTTTTTT; J: TRBJ2-2; V: TRBV4-1; size: -; D: TRBD1
CDR3: CASSGDRAGELFF; DNA: TGTGCCAGCAGTGGGGACAGGGCCGGGGAGCTGTTTTTT; J: TRBJ2-2; V: TRBV28; size: -; D: TRBD1
CDR3: CASSIERNQPQHF; DNA: TGTGCCAGTAGTATTGAGAGAAATCAGCCCCAGCATTTT; J: TRBJ1-5; V: TRBV19; size: -; D: -